The 4 T cell receptor beta chains reported below all come from one sample, sequenced in a study of T cell responses to AZD1222 COVID-19 vaccine. Profiled with immunoSEQ multiplex PCR; TCRdb holds only in-frame clones, not every one. Here the sample spans some 150,000 clones, under 95% being singletons. The sample in question was peripheral blood, obtained on day 0 of AZD1222 vaccination. The receptors were sampled from an adult in good health.

The V and J genes are TRBV7-9 and TRBJ2-1, with D hard to call. Trimming pared 1 base from V and 10 bases from J, leaving 8 bases between. The germline CDR1 and CDR2 sequences are SEHNR and FQNEAQ (reference sequence). This CDR3 has 12 amino acids. CDR3 amino acids: CASSLGVKEQFF. The CDR3 nucleotides read TGTGCCAGCAGCTTAGGAGTGAAGGAGCAGTTCTTC.

CDR3 nucleotide sequence: TGTGCCAGCAGCGTAGCAGCTAGCGGGAGGAACGTTCGCAATGAGCAGTTCTTC. Protein sequence: CASSVAASGRNVRNEQFF. The chain uses TRBV9 and TRBJ2-1; 11 positions match TRBD2. This CDR3 comprises 18 residues. J lost 6 bases, V lost 0 bases, and 11 bases had no gene match. Germline CDR1 is SGDLS and CDR2 is YYNGEE.

This clone was detected once. This chain joins TRBV7-2 and TRBJ2-1; 16 nucleotides line up with TRBD2. Germline values: CDR1 SGHTA, CDR2 FQGNSA. The CDR3 is 16 residues long. With V trimmed by 1 base and J by 9 bases, 3 bases remained unmatched. The CDR3 bases are TGTGCCAGCAGCTTAGGGGGGACTAGCGGGAGGGTTGAGCAGTTCTTC. It is translated as CASSLGGTSGRVEQFF. Full variable domain (outside the CDR3, taken from reference TRBV7-2 and TRBJ2-1): GAGVSQSPSNKVTEKGKDVELRCDPISGHTALYWYRQSLGQGLEFLIYFQGNSAPDKSGLPSDRFSAERTGGSVSTLTIQRTQQEDSAVYLCASSLGGTSGRVEQFFGPGTRLTVL.

This clone was observed once. CDR3: CASRPLGTAHSNQPQHF. CDR3 bases: TGTGCCAGCAGACCCCTCGGGACGGCCCATAGCAATCAGCCCCAGCATTTT. This rearrangement joins TRBV27 to TRBJ1-5; tentative D call: TRBD1 (5 bases). This CDR3 contains 17 residues. With 6 bases removed from V and 0 bases from J, the gap between germline ends came to 18 bases. The germline gives CDR1 MNHEY, CDR2 SMNVEV (reference sequence).